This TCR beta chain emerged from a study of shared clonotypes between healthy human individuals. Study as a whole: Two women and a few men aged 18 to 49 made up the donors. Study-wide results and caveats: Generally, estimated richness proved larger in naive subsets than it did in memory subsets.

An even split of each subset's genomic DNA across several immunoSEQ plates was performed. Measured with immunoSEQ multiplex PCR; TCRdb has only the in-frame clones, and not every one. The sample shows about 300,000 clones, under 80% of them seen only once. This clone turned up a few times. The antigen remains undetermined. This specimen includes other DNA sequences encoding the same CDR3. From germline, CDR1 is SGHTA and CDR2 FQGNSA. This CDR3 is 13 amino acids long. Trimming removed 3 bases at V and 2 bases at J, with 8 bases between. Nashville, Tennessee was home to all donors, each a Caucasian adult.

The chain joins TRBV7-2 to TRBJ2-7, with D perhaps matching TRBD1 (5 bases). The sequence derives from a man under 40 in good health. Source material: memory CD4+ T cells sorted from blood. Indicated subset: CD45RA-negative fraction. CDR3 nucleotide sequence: TGTGCCAGCAGCTTTGACAGTACCTACGAGCAGTACTTC. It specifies CASSFDSTYEQYF.